The source of this T cell receptor beta chain is a study of control samples from healthy donors and cancer patients. The CDR3 is made up of 17 amino acids. The V gene lost 1 base and the J gene lost 0 bases, with 14 bases spanning the gap. Germline values: CDR1 SGHDT, CDR2 YYEEEE. Sequencing used immunoSEQ multiplex PCR; TCRdb keeps in-frame clones, though not all of them. The sample lists approximately 70,000 clones; about 87% were seen once. The chain has TRBV5-6 and TRBJ1-5; weak D call: TRBD1 (6 bases). Sequencing input: blood. This TCR derives from a man aged 50-60 years in good health. The CDR3 nucleotides are TGTGCCAGCAGCTTGCGGACAGCAGATTATAGCAATCAGCCCCAGCATTTT. Amino acids: CASSLRTADYSNQPQHF.